This T cell receptor (beta chain) was identified in a study of T cells expressing NK-cell markers. The CDR3 has 16 amino acids. Reanalyzing the 5' RACE reads, TCRdb keeps one entry per CDR3 protein, without DNA. This sample's table reports under 200,000 distinct CDR3 sequences. The sequenced material came from blood T cells: a sorted CD56 or NKG2C T cell subset, CD4+ or CD8+ T cells, or bulk PBMC T cells (not recorded which). The sequence came from a woman between 18 and 70 years old in good health. This chain connects TRBV21-1 to TRBJ2-1; TCRdb designates TRBD2, a call that cannot be tested without DNA. TRBV21-1 represents a pseudogene. The CDR3 here is CASSKRRGRTYNEQFF.